Listed below are T cell receptor beta chains from one sample, sequenced in a study of T cells in Graves' hyperthyroidism and ophthalmopathy. TCRdb reprocessed the multiplex PCR reads with MiXCR, giving one entry per CDR3 protein. The sample holds some 400,000 distinct CDR3 sequences, approximately 15% seen once. The sequenced sample consisted of blood. The receptor source for this set is a woman between 55 and 75 years old with Graves' hyperthyroidism. Both conserved end residues are part of each CDR3. The D gene is left open where the match is weak. Clone size, where shown, is once, few, many, or a class for clones that have expanded.

size: many; length: 14; D: NA; J: TRBJ2-7; V: TRBV19; CDR3: CASPSGTGRGEQYF; DNA: TGTGCCTCTCCGTCGGGAACAGGGAGAGGCGAGCAGTACTTC
size: NA; length: 18; D: NA; J: TRBJ2-2; V: TRBV2; CDR3: CASRRLKGSNRGTGELFF; DNA: TGTGCCAGCAGACGGTTGAAGGGCTCAAATCGCGGCACCGGGGAGCTGTTTTTT
size: few; length: 17; D: TRBD1; J: TRBJ2-2; V: TRBV18; CDR3: CASSPLPGQGNTGELFF; DNA: TGTGCCAGCTCACCACTACCGGGACAGGGCAACACCGGGGAGCTGTTTTTT
size: NA; length: 14; D: NA; J: TRBJ1-4; V: TRBV12-3/TRBV12-4; CDR3: CASSLTGSNEKLFF; DNA: TGTGCCAGCAGTTTGACAGGTTCTAATGAAAAACTGTTTTTT
size: few; length: 15; D: NA; J: TRBJ2-5; V: TRBV18; CDR3: CASSPPGVGPETQYF; DNA: TGTGCCAGCTCACCACCGGGAGTGGGGCCAGAGACCCAGTACTTC
size: many; length: 13; D: NA; J: TRBJ2-1; V: TRBV11-2; CDR3: CASSQQLANEQFF; DNA: TGTGCCAGCAGCCAACAACTAGCTAATGAGCAGTTCTTC
size: many; length: 15; D: NA; J: TRBJ2-5; V: TRBV5-1; CDR3: CASSFRQAVVETQYF; DNA: TGCGCCAGCAGCTTCAGACAGGCGGTTGTCGAGACCCAGTACTTC
size: many; length: 12; D: NA; J: TRBJ2-3; V: TRBV2; CDR3: CASRTSTDTQYF; DNA: TGTGCCAGCAGGACGAGCACAGATACGCAGTATTTT
size: many; length: 15; D: TRBD1; J: TRBJ2-1; V: TRBV5-8; CDR3: CASSLTGATYNEQFF; DNA: TGTGCCAGCAGCCTAACAGGGGCAACCTACAATGAGCAGTTCTTC
size: NA; length: 15; D: NA; J: TRBJ1-6; V: TRBV19; CDR3: CASSIPSSYNSPLHF; DNA: TGTGCCAGTAGTATTCCGAGCTCCTATAATTCACCCCTCCACTTT
size: few; length: 9; D: NA; J: TRBJ2-1; V: TRBV27; CDR3: CASGDEQFF; DNA: TGTGCCAGCGGGGATGAGCAGTTCTTC
size: NA; length: 17; D: NA; J: TRBJ2-3; V: TRBV19; CDR3: CASSLPRGSGSTDTQYF; DNA: TGTGCCAGTAGTCTACCCAGGGGCAGCGGTAGCACAGATACGCAGTATTTT
size: NA; length: 16; D: NA; J: TRBJ1-1; V: TRBV6-2/TRBV6-3; CDR3: CASTPRLGGRDTEAFF; DNA: TGTGCCAGCACCCCCAGACTGGGGGGGAGGGACACTGAAGCTTTCTTT
size: many; length: 18; D: NA; J: TRBJ1-4; V: TRBV27; CDR3: CASSLRFLGGRTNEKLFF; DNA: TGTGCCAGCAGTTTACGCTTTCTAGGGGGGCGAACTAATGAAAAACTGTTTTTT
size: many; length: 15; D: NA; J: TRBJ1-2; V: TRBV18; CDR3: CASSPRRAGEDGYTF; DNA: TGTGCCAGCTCACCCAGGAGAGCAGGGGAGGATGGCTACACCTTC
size: many; length: 13; D: TRBD2; J: TRBJ2-3; V: TRBV11-2; CDR3: CATRTSGTDTQYF; DNA: TGTGCCACTCGGACTAGCGGCACAGATACGCAGTATTTT
size: many; length: 13; D: NA; J: TRBJ1-2; V: TRBV12-3/TRBV12-4; CDR3: CASSSPGNYGYTF; DNA: TGTGCCAGCAGTTCCCCAGGGAACTATGGCTACACCTTC
size: NA; length: 13; D: NA; J: TRBJ2-5; V: TRBV5-8; CDR3: CASSPRPESAQYF; DNA: TGTGCCAGCAGCCCAAGGCCCGAATCGGCCCAGTACTTC
size: many; length: 15; D: TRBD2; J: TRBJ2-7; V: TRBV6-1; CDR3: CASSYSGTSSDEQYF; DNA: TGTGCCAGCAGTTATTCCGGGACTAGCTCTGACGAGCAGTACTTC
size: many; length: 14; D: TRBD1; J: TRBJ1-6; V: TRBV28; CDR3: CASSLEGARSPLHF; DNA: TGTGCCAGCAGTTTAGAGGGGGCCCGGTCACCCCTCCACTTT
size: many; length: 14; D: NA; J: TRBJ1-5; V: TRBV6-1; CDR3: CVSRGGQSNQPQHF; DNA: TGTGTCTCGCGAGGAGGGCAAAGCAATCAGCCCCAGCATTTT
size: many; length: 14; D: TRBD1; J: TRBJ2-7; V: TRBV6-2/TRBV6-3; CDR3: CASTLTGASYEQYF; DNA: TGTGCCAGCACACTGACAGGGGCCTCCTACGAGCAGTACTTC
size: many; length: 13; D: NA; J: TRBJ2-7; V: TRBV11-2; CDR3: CASSLIWGGEQYF; DNA: TGTGCCAGCAGCTTAATCTGGGGTGGAGAGCAGTACTTC
size: many; length: 14; D: NA; J: TRBJ1-5; V: TRBV28; CDR3: CASSRSVSNQPQHF; DNA: TGTGCCAGCAGCCGATCGGTTAGCAATCAGCCCCAGCATTTT
size: few; length: 14; D: NA; J: TRBJ2-5; V: TRBV28; CDR3: CASSSSGTGGDQYF; DNA: TGTGCCAGCAGTTCCTCCGGGACGGGTGGGGACCAGTACTTC
size: many; length: 12; D: TRBD1; J: TRBJ2-4; V: TRBV30; CDR3: CAYSGQNDIQYF; DNA: TGTGCCTATTCGGGACAGAATGACATTCAGTACTTC
size: many; length: 12; D: NA; J: TRBJ2-2; V: TRBV12-3/TRBV12-4; CDR3: CASTLAFGELFF; DNA: TGTGCCAGCACCCTCGCTTTCGGGGAGCTGTTTTTT
size: few; length: 15; D: TRBD1; J: TRBJ1-3; V: TRBV12-3/TRBV12-4; CDR3: CASTNPRGGVDTIYF; DNA: TGTGCCAGCACTAACCCCAGGGGGGGTGTCGACACCATATATTTT
size: many; length: 15; D: TRBD2; J: TRBJ2-7; V: TRBV4-1; CDR3: CASSQSGRALYEQYF; DNA: TGCGCCAGCAGCCAAAGCGGGAGGGCCTTGTACGAGCAGTACTTC
size: NA; length: 12; D: NA; J: TRBJ2-3; V: TRBV30; CDR3: CAWSAQENTQYF; DNA: TGTGCCTGGAGTGCCCAGGAAAATACGCAGTATTTT
size: NA; length: 13; D: TRBD1; J: TRBJ1-5; V: TRBV30; CDR3: CAGRQGPNQPQHF; DNA: TGTGCGGGGAGACAGGGACCCAATCAGCCCCAGCATTTT
size: NA; length: 14; D: NA; J: TRBJ1-6; V: TRBV27; CDR3: CASSRRGYNSPLHF; DNA: TGTGCCAGCAGTAGAAGGGGTTATAATTCACCCCTCCACTTT
size: once; length: 15; D: NA; J: TRBJ2-7; V: TRBV4-1; CDR3: CASSQDRSEAYEQYF; DNA: TGCGCCAGCAGCCAAGACCGTTCAGAAGCCTACGAGCAGTACTTC
size: few; length: 14; D: NA; J: TRBJ2-7; V: TRBV6-2/TRBV6-3; CDR3: CASSTGAGPYEQYF; DNA: TGTGCCAGCAGTACCGGGGCAGGGCCCTACGAGCAGTACTTC
size: many; length: 15; D: NA; J: TRBJ2-1; V: TRBV11-3; CDR3: CASTIVTTRAHEQFF; DNA: TGTGCCAGCACCATCGTCACTACCCGGGCCCATGAGCAGTTCTTC
size: many; length: 14; D: NA; J: TRBJ2-1; V: TRBV3-1; CDR3: CASSQLGQGNEQFF; DNA: TGTGCCAGCAGCCAATTGGGGCAGGGCAATGAGCAGTTCTTC
size: many; length: 16; D: TRBD2; J: TRBJ2-3; V: TRBV7-9; CDR3: CASSSPPSGRTDTQYF; DNA: TGTGCCAGCAGCTCGCCCCCTAGCGGCCGCACAGATACGCAGTATTTT
size: NA; length: 12; D: NA; J: TRBJ2-7; V: TRBV27; CDR3: CASMPAVGEQYF; DNA: TGTGCCAGCATGCCCGCTGTCGGCGAGCAGTACTTC
size: many; length: 15; D: NA; J: TRBJ2-7; V: TRBV2; CDR3: CASSGLRTTGYEQYF; DNA: TGTGCCAGCAGTGGTCTTAGGACAACGGGCTACGAGCAGTACTTC
size: many; length: 13; D: NA; J: TRBJ2-5; V: TRBV5-4; CDR3: CASSSTGGETQYF; DNA: TGTGCCAGCAGCTCGACAGGCGGGGAGACCCAGTACTTC